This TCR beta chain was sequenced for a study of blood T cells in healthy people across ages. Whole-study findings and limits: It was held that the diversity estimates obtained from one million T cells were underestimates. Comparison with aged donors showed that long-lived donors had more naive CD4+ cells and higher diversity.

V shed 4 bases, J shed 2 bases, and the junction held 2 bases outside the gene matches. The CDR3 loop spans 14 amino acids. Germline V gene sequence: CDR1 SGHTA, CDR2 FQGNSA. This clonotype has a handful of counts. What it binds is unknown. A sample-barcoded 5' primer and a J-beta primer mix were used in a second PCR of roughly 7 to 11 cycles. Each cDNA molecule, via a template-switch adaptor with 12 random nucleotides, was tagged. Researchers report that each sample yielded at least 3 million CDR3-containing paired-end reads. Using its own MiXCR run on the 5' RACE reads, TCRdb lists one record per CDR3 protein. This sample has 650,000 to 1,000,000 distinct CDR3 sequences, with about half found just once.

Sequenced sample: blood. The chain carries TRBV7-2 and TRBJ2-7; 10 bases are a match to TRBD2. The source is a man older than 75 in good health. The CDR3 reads CASSSTSGPYEQYF. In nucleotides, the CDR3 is TGTGCCAGCAGCTCGACTAGCGGGCCCTACGAGCAGTACTTC.